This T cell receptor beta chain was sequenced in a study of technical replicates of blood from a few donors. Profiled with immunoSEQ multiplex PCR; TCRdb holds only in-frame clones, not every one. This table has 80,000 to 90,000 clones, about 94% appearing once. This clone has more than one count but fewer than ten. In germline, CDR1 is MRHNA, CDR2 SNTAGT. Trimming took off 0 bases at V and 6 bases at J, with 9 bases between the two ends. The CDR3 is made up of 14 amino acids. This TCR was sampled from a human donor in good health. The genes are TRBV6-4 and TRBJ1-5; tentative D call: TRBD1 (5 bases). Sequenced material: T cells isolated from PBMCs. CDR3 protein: CASSDSRASQPQHF. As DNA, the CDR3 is TGTGCCAGCAGTGACTCCAGGGCCAGTCAGCCCCAGCATTTT.